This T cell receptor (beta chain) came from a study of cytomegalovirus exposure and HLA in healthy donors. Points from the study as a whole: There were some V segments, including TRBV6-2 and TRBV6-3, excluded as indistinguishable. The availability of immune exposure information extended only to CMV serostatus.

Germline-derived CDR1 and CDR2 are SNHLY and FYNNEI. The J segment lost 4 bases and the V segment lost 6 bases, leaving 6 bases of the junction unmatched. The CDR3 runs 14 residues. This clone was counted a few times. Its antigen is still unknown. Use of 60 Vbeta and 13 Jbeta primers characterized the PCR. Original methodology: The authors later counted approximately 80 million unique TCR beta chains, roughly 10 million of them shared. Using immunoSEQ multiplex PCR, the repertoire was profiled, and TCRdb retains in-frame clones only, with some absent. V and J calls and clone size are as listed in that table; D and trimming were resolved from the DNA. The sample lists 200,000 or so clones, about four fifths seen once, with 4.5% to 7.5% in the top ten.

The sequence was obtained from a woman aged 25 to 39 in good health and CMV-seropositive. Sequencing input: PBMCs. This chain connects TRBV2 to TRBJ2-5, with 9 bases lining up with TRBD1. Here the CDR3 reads CASSLTGGGETQYF. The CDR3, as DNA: TGTGCCAGCAGCCTGACAGGGGGGGGAGAGACCCAGTACTTC.